This T cell receptor (beta chain) was captured by sequencing in a study of shared clonotypes between healthy human individuals. Overall study: Per donor, CD8 memory used one plate, CD8 naive used two, CD4 memory used three and CD4 naive used three.

The germline gives CDR1 MGHRA, CDR2 YSYEKL. The CDR3 is 14 residues long. V was trimmed by 1 base and J by 7 bases, leaving 14 bases between them. CD45RO-negative cells were positively selected for CCR7, leaving out terminally differentiated effector memory CD45RA+ cells. Study-level results: Unshared clonotypes carried lower generation probabilities than those common to all four donors.

Each sorted subset replicate got 200 ng genomic DNA, tens of thousands of genomes. As handled by the study authors: In the immunoSEQ data, sequences were junction-only and lacked quality scores, so filtering differed. Sequencing was performed with immunoSEQ multiplex PCR; in TCRdb, only in-frame clones are kept and a portion is missing. V and J calls and clone size follow that table, whereas D and trimming were derived from the DNA. Altogether some 2,000,000 clones are present, about 95% being singletons, with the ten largest covering 1.1%. As for this clone: Its specificity is not known.

V usage is TRBV4-1 and J usage is TRBJ2-7; TRBD1 is a possible D gene (6 bases). Sequenced material: naive CD8+ T cells sorted from blood. This sequence originates from a man in his late teens or twenties in good health. The chain's CDR3 is CASSQGVGAQEQYF. CDR3 DNA sequence: TGCGCCAGCAGCCAAGGGGTGGGGGCGCAGGAGCAGTACTTC.